This T cell receptor (beta chain) was sequenced in a study of cytomegalovirus exposure and HLA in healthy donors. General study results and limits: The study found most TCR sequences rare, yet found some public TCRs in many donors. The study listed approximately 160 cytomegalovirus-associated TCR beta chains.

This clone was recorded only once. What it binds is not known. Primers: 60 Vbeta forward and 13 Jbeta reverse. Using immunoSEQ multiplex PCR, the repertoire was profiled, and TCRdb retains in-frame clones only, with some absent. The repertoire holds about 140,000 clones, with approximately 75% as singletons. This CDR3 is built from 16 residues. The V gene's germline CDR1 is MGHRA and CDR2 YSYEKL. J gave up 9 bases and V 0 bases, and 11 bases lay outside the gene matches. The rearrangement uses TRBV4-1 and TRBJ2-4; 7 bases line up with TRBD1. Input material: PBMCs. The source of this sequence is a man over 45 in good health and CMV-seropositive. DNA for the CDR3: TGCGCCAGCAGCCAAGACACCCAACTCGCAGGGGGCATTCAGTACTTC. This codes for CASSQDTQLAGGIQYF.